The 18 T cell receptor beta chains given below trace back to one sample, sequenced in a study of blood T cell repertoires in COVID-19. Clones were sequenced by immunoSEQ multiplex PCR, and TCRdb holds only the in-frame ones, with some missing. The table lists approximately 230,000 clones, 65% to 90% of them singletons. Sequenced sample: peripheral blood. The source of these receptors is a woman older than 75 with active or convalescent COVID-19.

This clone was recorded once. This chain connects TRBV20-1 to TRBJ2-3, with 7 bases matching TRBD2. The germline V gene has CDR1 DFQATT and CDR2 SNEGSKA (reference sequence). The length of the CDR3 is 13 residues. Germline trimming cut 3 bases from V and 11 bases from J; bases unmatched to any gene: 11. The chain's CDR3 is CSASVLSAGVQYF. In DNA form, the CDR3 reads TGCAGTGCTAGTGTTTTGTCGGCGGGAGTGCAGTATTTT.

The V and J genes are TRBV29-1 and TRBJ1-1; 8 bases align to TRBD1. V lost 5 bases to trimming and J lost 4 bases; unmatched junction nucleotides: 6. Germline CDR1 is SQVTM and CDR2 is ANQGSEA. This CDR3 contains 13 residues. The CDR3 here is CSVLDRAGTEAFF. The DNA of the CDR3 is TGCAGCGTTTTGGACAGGGCAGGCACTGAAGCTTTCTTT.

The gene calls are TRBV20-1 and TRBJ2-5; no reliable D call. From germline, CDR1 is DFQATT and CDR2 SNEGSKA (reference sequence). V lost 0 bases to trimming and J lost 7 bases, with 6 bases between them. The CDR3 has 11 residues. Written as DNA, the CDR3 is TGCAGTGCTAGAGATGAGCCGACCCAGTACTTC. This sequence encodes CSARDEPTQYF.

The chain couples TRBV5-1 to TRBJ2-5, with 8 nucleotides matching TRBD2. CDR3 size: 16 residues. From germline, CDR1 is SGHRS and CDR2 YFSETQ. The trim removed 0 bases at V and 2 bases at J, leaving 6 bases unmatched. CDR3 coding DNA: TGCGCCAGCAGCTTGGTTCGAGCGGGAGTGCAAGAGACCCAGTACTTC. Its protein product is CASSLVRAGVQETQYF.

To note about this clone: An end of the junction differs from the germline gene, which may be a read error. The CDR3 here is CASSLDTADEQFF. CDR3 nucleotide sequence: TGTGCTAGCAGCTTAGATACCGCGGATGAGCAGTTCTTC. The V gene is TRBV7-7, the J gene TRBJ2-1; D is unclear. Germline V gives CDR1 SSHAT, CDR2 FNYEAQ (reference sequence). The CDR3 is made up of 13 amino acids.

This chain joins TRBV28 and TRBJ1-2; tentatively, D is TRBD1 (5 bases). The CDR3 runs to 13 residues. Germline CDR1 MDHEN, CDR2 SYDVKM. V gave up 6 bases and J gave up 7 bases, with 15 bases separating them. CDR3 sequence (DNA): TGTGCCAGCAGGTCCGGGACTGTCCTTGGCTACACCTTC. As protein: CASRSGTVLGYTF.

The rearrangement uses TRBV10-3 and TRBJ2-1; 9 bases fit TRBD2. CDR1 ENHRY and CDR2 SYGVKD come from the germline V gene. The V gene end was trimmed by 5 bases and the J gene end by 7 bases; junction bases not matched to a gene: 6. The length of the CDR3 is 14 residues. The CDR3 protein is CAISLAGVRNEQFF. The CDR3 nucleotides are TGTGCCATCAGTTTAGCGGGAGTCCGTAATGAGCAGTTCTTC.

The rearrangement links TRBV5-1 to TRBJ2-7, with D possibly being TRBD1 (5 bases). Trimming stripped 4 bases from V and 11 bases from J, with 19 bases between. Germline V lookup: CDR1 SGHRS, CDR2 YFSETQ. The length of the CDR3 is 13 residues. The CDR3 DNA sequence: TGCGCCAGCAGCCAGGACACCCGCGGTTTGGAGTACTTC. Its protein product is CASSQDTRGLEYF. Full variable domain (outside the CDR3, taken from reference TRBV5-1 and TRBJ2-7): KAGVTQTPRYLIKTRGQQVTLSCSPISGHRSVSWYQQTPGQGLQFLFEYFSETQRNKGNFPGRFSGRQFSNSRSEMNVSTLELGDSALYLCASSQDTRGLEYFGPGTRLTVT.

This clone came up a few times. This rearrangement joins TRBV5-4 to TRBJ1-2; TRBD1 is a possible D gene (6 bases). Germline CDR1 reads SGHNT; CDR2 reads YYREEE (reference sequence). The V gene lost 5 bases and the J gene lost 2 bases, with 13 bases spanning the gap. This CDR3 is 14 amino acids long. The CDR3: CASRLFGQNYGYTF. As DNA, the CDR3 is TGTGCCAGCAGGCTTTTCGGACAGAACTATGGCTACACCTTC.

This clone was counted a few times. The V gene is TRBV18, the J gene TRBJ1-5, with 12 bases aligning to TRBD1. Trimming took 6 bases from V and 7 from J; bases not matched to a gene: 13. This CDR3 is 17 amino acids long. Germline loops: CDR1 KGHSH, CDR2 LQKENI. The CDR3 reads CASSPQGGQGAGQPQHF. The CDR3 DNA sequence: TGTGCCAGCTCCCCCCAAGGGGGACAGGGGGCCGGGCAGCCCCAGCATTTT.

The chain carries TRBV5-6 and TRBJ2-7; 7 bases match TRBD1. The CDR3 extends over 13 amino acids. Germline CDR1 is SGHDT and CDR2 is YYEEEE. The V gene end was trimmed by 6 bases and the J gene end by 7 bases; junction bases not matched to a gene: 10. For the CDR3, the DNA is TGTGCCAGCAAAAAACAGGGGCCGGGGGAGCAGTACTTC. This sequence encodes CASKKQGPGEQYF.

CDR3 in DNA: TGCAGTGCTAGTAGAGGGCCGATCGAGCAGTACTTC. Translated, it gives CSASRGPIEQYF. The rearrangement links TRBV20-1 to TRBJ2-7; TRBD2 might be the D (5 bases). This CDR3 spans 12 amino acids. From germline, CDR1 is DFQATT and CDR2 SNEGSKA (reference sequence). Deletions cut 3 bases from V and 6 bases from J, with 12 bases between.

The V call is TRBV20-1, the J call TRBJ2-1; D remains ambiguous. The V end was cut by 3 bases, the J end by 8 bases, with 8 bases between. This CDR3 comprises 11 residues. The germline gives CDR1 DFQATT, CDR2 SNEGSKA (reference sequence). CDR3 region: CSASEVDEQFF. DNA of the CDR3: TGCAGTGCTAGTGAAGTAGATGAGCAGTTCTTC.

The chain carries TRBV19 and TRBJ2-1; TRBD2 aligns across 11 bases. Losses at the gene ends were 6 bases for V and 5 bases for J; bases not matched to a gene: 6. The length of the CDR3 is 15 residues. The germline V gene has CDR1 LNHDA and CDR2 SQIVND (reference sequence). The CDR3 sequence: CASRMIAGGNNEQFF. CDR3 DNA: TGTGCCAGTAGGATGATAGCGGGAGGGAACAATGAGCAGTTCTTC.

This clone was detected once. The CDR3 region is CASSKQGRGGTEAFF. The CDR3 coding sequence is TGTGCCAGTAGCAAACAGGGTCGAGGTGGAACTGAAGCTTTCTTT. J is TRBJ1-1 and V is TRBV19; D is perhaps TRBD1 (6 bases). Trimming pared 6 bases from V and 5 bases from J, leaving 19 bases between. Looked up from germline, CDR1 is LNHDA and CDR2 is SQIVND (reference sequence). CDR3 length: 15 amino acids.

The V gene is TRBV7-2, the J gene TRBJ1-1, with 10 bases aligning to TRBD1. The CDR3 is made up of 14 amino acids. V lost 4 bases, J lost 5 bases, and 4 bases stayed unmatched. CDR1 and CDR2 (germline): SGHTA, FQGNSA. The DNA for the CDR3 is TGTGCCAGCAGCTGGGACAGGGGACGAACTGAAGCTTTCTTT. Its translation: CASSWDRGRTEAFF.

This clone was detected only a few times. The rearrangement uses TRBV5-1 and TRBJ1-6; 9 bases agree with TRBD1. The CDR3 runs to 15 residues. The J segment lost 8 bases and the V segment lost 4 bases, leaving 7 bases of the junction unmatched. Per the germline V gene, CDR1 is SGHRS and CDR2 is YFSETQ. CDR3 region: CASSAGTGWDSPLHF. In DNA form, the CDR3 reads TGCGCCAGCAGCGCCGGGACAGGGTGGGATTCACCCCTCCACTTT.

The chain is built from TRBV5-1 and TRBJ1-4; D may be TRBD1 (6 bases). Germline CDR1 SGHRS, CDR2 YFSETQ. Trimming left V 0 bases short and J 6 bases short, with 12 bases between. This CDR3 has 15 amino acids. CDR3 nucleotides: TGCGCCAGCAGCTTGGAGGGGGTCGAAGATGAAAAACTGTTTTTT. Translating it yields CASSLEGVEDEKLFF.